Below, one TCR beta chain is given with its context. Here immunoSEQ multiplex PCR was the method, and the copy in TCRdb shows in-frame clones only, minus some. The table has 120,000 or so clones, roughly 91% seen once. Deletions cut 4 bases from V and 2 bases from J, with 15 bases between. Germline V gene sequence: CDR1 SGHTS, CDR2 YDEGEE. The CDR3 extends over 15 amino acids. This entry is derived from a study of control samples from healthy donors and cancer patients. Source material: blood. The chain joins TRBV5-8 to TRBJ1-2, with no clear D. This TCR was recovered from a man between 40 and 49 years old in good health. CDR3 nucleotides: TGTGCCAGCAGCGAAAGCCCAACTATCAACTATGGCTACACCTTC. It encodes CASSESPTINYGYTF.